This T cell receptor beta chain was identified during a study of beta chain features in type 1 diabetes. Regarding the study as a whole: More deletions and fewer insertions at VDJ junctions were seen in type 1 diabetes patients.

This clone was seen a handful of times. Its matching antigen is unknown. V shed 5 bases, J shed 5 bases, and the junction held 7 bases outside the gene matches. CDR1 is SGHTA, CDR2 FQGNSA, per germline. This CDR3 spans 15 amino acids. Sequencing targeted expressed TCRB transcripts, as all isolated RNA had been reverse transcribed. The data were produced by immunoSEQ multiplex PCR, yet TCRdb's version contains in-frame clones alone and is incomplete. The sample yields 130,000 or so clones, about 9.7% seen once. The V gene is TRBV7-2, the J gene TRBJ2-5; 11 nucleotides agree with TRBD1. The receptor comes from a woman between 40 and 55 years old in good health. Sequencing was performed on central memory CD4+ T cells from blood. CDR3 DNA sequence: TGTGCCAGCAGCAAACGGACAGGGGGCGGCGAGACCCAGTACTTC. Protein sequence: CASSKRTGGGETQYF.